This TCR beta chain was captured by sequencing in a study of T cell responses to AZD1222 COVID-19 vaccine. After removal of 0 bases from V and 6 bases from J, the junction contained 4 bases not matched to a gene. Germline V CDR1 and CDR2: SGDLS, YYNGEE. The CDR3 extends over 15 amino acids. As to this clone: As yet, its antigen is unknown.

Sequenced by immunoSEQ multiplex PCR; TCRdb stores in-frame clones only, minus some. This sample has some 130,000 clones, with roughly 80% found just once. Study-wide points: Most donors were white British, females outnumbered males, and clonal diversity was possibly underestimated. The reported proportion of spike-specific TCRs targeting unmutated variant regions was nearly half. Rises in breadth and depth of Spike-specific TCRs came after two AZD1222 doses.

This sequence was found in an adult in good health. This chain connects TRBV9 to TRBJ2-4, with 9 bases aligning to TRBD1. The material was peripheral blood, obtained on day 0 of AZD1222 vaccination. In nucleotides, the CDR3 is TGTGCCAGCAGCGTAGGAACAGGGGGCGGAAACATTCAGTACTTC. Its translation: CASSVGTGGGNIQYF.